This T cell receptor beta chain was profiled in a study of early T cells in non-severe SARS-CoV-2 infection. General study points: CD4 and private specificities were missed by VDJdb matching, which favored anti-spike CD8 responses.

In this sample, this clonotype turned up many times. Its specificity is unknown. In TCRdb, the 5' RACE reads were re-called with MiXCR into one record per CDR3 protein. In the table there are about 97,000 distinct CDR3 sequences, about 12% of which are singletons. The CDR3 is 15 residues long. V shed 3 bases, J shed 3 bases, and the junction held 10 bases outside the gene matches. Germline assignment: CDR1 DFQATT and CDR2 SNEGSKA (reference sequence). This TCR was sampled from an adult who was a healthcare worker with PCR-confirmed SARS-CoV-2 infection or an uninfected control (not recorded which). The material sequenced was whole blood. This chain connects TRBV20-1 to TRBJ2-5; TRBD2 aligns across 7 bases. The CDR3 reads CSASPWREREETQYF. In DNA form, the CDR3 reads TGCAGTGCTAGCCCATGGCGGGAGCGGGAAGAGACCCAGTACTTC.